This T cell receptor beta chain stems from a study of blood T cell repertoires in COVID-19. As regards this clone: One junction end does not reproduce the germline sequence, and a read error may be involved.

Data came from immunoSEQ multiplex PCR; TCRdb stores just in-frame clones and leaves some out. Among over 60,000 clones listed, roughly nine tenths were seen once. The material sequenced was peripheral blood. The sequence derives from an elderly man with acute or convalescent COVID-19.

CDR3 sequence reads: CASSYRWTAITGELFF. The CDR3 DNA is TGTGCTAGCAGCTACCGGTGGACAGCGATCACCGGGGAGCTGTTTTTT. This sequence joins TRBV7-7 and TRBJ2-2; the D gene is possibly TRBD1 (6 bases). The CDR3 length is 16 residues. The germline V gene has CDR1 SSHAT and CDR2 FNYEAQ (reference sequence). The full variable domain, rest sourced from reference TRBV7-7 and TRBJ2-2, is GAGVSQSPRYKVTKRGQDVTLRCDPISSHATLYWYQQALGQGPEFLTYFNYEAQPDKSGLPSDRFSAERPEGSISTLTIQRTEQRDSAMYRCASSYRWTAITGELFFGEGSRLTVL.